Each of the 18 T cell receptor beta chains below was sequenced from the same sample in a study of CD8+ T cells in alopecia areata (dated by TCRdb to 2016 to 2019). The time point label here, explained by the study, means: baseline before oral tofacitinib. Libraries were constructed by the immunoSEQ multiplex PCR assay. To provide template for TCR sequencing, every sample had RNA extracted and reverse transcribed into cDNA. TCRdb limited this immuneACCESS table to in-frame rearrangements with V and J called. A share of clones is missing; checked studies link under half to unresolved V genes, and the rest is unexplained. For this sample there are roughly 130,000 clones; around 50% appear just once. The ten largest clones represent roughly 4.8% of the sample. The material sequenced was CD4+ T cells sorted from blood, taken at week 0. The receptors derive from a human donor with alopecia areata.

This clone was picked up a small number of times. The chain recombines TRBV5-1 with TRBJ2-2; D perhaps matches TRBD2 (6 bases). Germline CDR1 reads SGHRS; CDR2 reads YFSETQ. Trimming took 0 bases from V and 2 from J, leaving 14 bases between them. The CDR3 consists of 17 residues. For the CDR3, the DNA is TGCGCCAGCAGCTTGGCCCGCGGGACGGATAACACCGGGGAGCTGTTTTTT. Its protein is CASSLARGTDNTGELFF.

There are many counts of this clone. V is TRBV19 and J is TRBJ1-1; 9 bases line up with TRBD1. This CDR3 region has 15 residues. J was trimmed by 0 bases and V by 4 bases; bases with no gene match: 3. The germline V gene has CDR1 LNHDA and CDR2 SQIVND (reference sequence). DNA for the CDR3: TGTGCCAGTAGTACCGGGGACAGGGTGAACACTGAAGCTTTCTTT. This encodes CASSTGDRVNTEAFF.

V is TRBV2 and J is TRBJ2-7, with D perhaps being TRBD1 or TRBD2 (6 bases each). Germline V CDR1 and CDR2: SNHLY, FYNNEI. V was pared by 6 bases and J by 2 bases, with 29 bases between. There are 19 residues in the CDR3. For the CDR3, the DNA is TGTGCCAGCAGGCCCTCGACCTTCGAGGGGGGCGGGCAGCCCTACGAGCAGTACTTC. It encodes CASRPSTFEGGGQPYEQYF.

This chain uses TRBV29-1 with TRBJ1-3, with 7 bases identical to TRBD1. V was clipped by 4 bases and J by 8 bases; unmatched bases: 5. In germline, CDR1 is SQVTM, CDR2 ANQGSEA. There are 12 residues in the CDR3. CDR3 nucleotides: TGCAGCGTTGTCCAGGGGGGGGACACCATATATTTT. It specifies CSVVQGGDTIYF.

The V call is TRBV13, the J call TRBJ2-3, with D unclear. The germline V gene encodes CDR1 PRHDT and CDR2 FYEKMQ (reference sequence). The CDR3 has 15 amino acids. V was clipped by 5 bases and J by 1 base, with 13 bases between them. CDR3 protein: CASSPIPRRTDTQYF. The CDR3 nucleotides read TGTGCCAGCAGCCCCATTCCGCGGCGCACAGATACGCAGTATTTT. Combining the CDR3 with reference TRBV13 and TRBJ2-3 gives the whole variable domain AAGVIQSPRHLIKEKRETATLKCYPIPRHDTVYWYQQGPGQDPQFLISFYEKMQSDKGSIPDRFSAQQFSDYHSELNMSSLELGDSALYFCASSPIPRRTDTQYFGPGTRLTVL.

The CDR3 spells CASSLADRGHGYTF. DNA of the CDR3: TGTGCCAGCAGCTTAGCGGACAGGGGCCATGGCTACACCTTC. The rearrangement uses TRBV7-9 and TRBJ1-2; 9 bases map to TRBD1. CDR3 length: 14 residues. The J segment lost 6 bases and the V segment lost 0 bases, leaving 2 bases of the junction unmatched. CDR1 is SEHNR, CDR2 FQNEAQ, per germline (reference sequence).

The table lists this clone with a few counts. This chain joins TRBV9 and TRBJ2-3; TRBD2 matches 7 bases. Per germline, CDR1 SGDLS and CDR2 YYNGEE. The CDR3 loop spans 15 amino acids. Germline trimming cut 0 bases from V and 4 bases from J; bases unmatched to any gene: 5. Written as DNA, the CDR3 is TGTGCCAGCAGCGTAGGTGGACTAGTCGCAGATACGCAGTATTTT. Translation: CASSVGGLVADTQYF.

Only a few counts were recorded for this clone. The CDR3 bases are TGTGCCAGCACTAGCGGGAGACCGTACGAGCAGTACTTC. It yields the protein CASTSGRPYEQYF. The chain has TRBV28 and TRBJ2-7, with TRBD2 identical over 10 bases. CDR3 size: 13 residues. Looked up from germline, CDR1 is MDHEN and CDR2 is SYDVKM. The trim removed 7 bases at V and 4 bases at J, leaving 4 bases unmatched.

The chain has TRBV9 and TRBJ2-7; 9 nucleotides line up with TRBD2. The CDR3 contains 14 residues. Per the germline V gene, CDR1 is SGDLS and CDR2 is YYNGEE. V lost 2 bases and J lost 7; bases outside the gene matches: 7. The CDR3 DNA sequence: TGTGCCAGCAGCGTTACTAGCGGGTATGAGGAGCAGTACTTC. Translating it yields CASSVTSGYEEQYF.

This clone has just a few counts. V is TRBV7-3 and J is TRBJ2-2; TRBD2 matches 10 bases. This CDR3 spans 15 amino acids. V gave up 4 bases and J gave up 7 bases; unmatched junction bases: 6. CDR1 SGHTA and CDR2 FQGTGA come from the germline V gene. CDR3 DNA: TGTGCCAGCAGCTCTAGCGGGAGTCGAAGCGGGGAGCTGTTTTTT. Its translation: CASSSSGSRSGELFF.

As for this clone: This same CDR3 is encoded by further DNA sequences in the sample. The chain employs TRBV5-1 and TRBJ1-2; TRBD1 might be the D (5 bases). The CDR3 extends over 14 amino acids. V was pared by 0 bases and J by 2 bases, with 8 bases between. Germline V gives CDR1 SGHRS, CDR2 YFSETQ. The CDR3 loop is CASSLGPGNYGYTF. The CDR3 DNA is TGCGCCAGCAGCTTGGGGCCAGGGAACTATGGCTACACCTTC.

The chain links TRBV15 to TRBJ2-5, with 9 bases identical to TRBD2. Germline loops: CDR1 LNHNV, CDR2 YYDKDF (reference sequence). CDR3 length equals 15 residues. Unmatched junction bases numbered 5, after V lost 4 bases and J lost 2 bases. CDR3 loop: CATSKMTSGQETQYF. In nucleotides, the CDR3 is TGTGCCACCAGCAAGATGACTAGCGGACAAGAGACCCAGTACTTC.

This clone turned up a few times. The gene calls are TRBV29-1 and TRBJ1-3; a weak D match, TRBD1 (5 bases). This CDR3 has 14 amino acids. CDR1 is SQVTM, CDR2 ANQGSEA, per germline. V was trimmed by 7 bases and J by 0 bases, leaving 13 bases between them. CDR3 in DNA: TGCAGCGGGGCGGACGGGGGCTCTGGAAACACCATATATTTT. This codes for CSGADGGSGNTIYF.

The sample holds one count of this clone. This chain links TRBV7-2 with TRBJ1-2; D is uncertain. This CDR3 has 15 residues. V shed 2 bases and J shed 4 bases, with 14 bases lying between them. The germline V gene encodes CDR1 SGHTA and CDR2 FQGNSA. CDR3 nucleotides: TGTGCCAGCAGCTTAAATCTAGGGCGGGGCTATGGCTACACCTTC. The encoded protein is CASSLNLGRGYGYTF.

The chain combines TRBV14 with TRBJ2-2; D call uncertain. The CDR3 loop spans 14 amino acids. The V gene's germline CDR1 is SGHDN and CDR2 FVKESK. V lost 0 bases and J 7 bases, leaving 9 bases between the germline ends. The CDR3 DNA sequence: TGTGCCAGCAGCCAAGATTATGGCGGCGGGGAGCTGTTTTTT. Amino acids: CASSQDYGGGELFF. Together with reference TRBV14 and TRBJ2-2, the CDR3 gives the full variable domain: EAGVTQFPSHSVIEKGQTVTLRCDPISGHDNLYWYRRVMGKEIKFLLHFVKESKQDESGMPNNRFLAERTGGTYSTLKVQPAELEDSGVYFCASSQDYGGGELFFGEGSRLTVL.

The CDR3 is CAISESSLGQVGSGYTF. The CDR3 DNA reads TGTGCCATCAGTGAGTCTTCACTGGGGCAGGTGGGAAGTGGCTACACCTTC. The V call is TRBV10-3, the J call TRBJ1-2; tentatively, D is TRBD1 (5 bases). V was pared by 0 bases and J by 7 bases, with 21 bases between. The germline V gene has CDR1 ENHRY and CDR2 SYGVKD. The CDR3 runs to 17 residues.

The V call is TRBV10-3, the J call TRBJ1-1, with unresolved D. The CDR3 totals 16 residues. Germline V lookup: CDR1 ENHRY, CDR2 SYGVKD. The V and J ends lost 4 bases and 2 bases respectively, with 17 bases between them. CDR3 sequence: CAISGTRFADNTEAFF. CDR3 DNA sequence: TGTGCCATCAGTGGGACCCGTTTTGCAGATAACACTGAAGCTTTCTTT.

The V call is TRBV7-2, the J call TRBJ2-5; possible D gene TRBD1, 6 bases. In germline, CDR1 is SGHTA, CDR2 FQGNSA. Trimming cost V 1 base and J 5 bases, with 20 bases left between them. The CDR3 consists of 17 residues. The CDR3, as DNA: TGTGCCAGCAGCTTAGGTCGGGATCTGGGGGCATGGGAGACCCAGTACTTC. Its protein product is CASSLGRDLGAWETQYF.